This T cell receptor (beta chain) was retrieved from a study of blood T cells in healthy people across ages (dated by TCRdb to 2015 to 2017). Broadly, across the study: In model experiments, roughly one uniquely barcoded TCR beta cDNA molecule per two T cells was captured by template switching. Age-related changes in TCR beta repertoire diversity were measured in the study by deep sequencing normalized with unique cDNA molecular identifiers. Donors were grouped into four age groups: young (average approximately 15 years), middle-aged (39), aged (around 60) and long-lived (roughly 80). Donors of different ages were randomly distributed across sequencing lanes to avoid experimental bias. The study analyzed two additional independent replicas of 1 million unique cDNA reads from the same blood draw for two donors, one aged 18 to 29 and one aged 80 or older.

Donors were a few dozen systemically healthy Caucasian individuals from Russia aged 6 to 90 years. Around 9.8 milliliters of peripheral blood were collected from each donor into EDTA-treated Vacutainer tubes. Ficoll-Paque density-gradient centrifugation was used to isolate PBMCs, with at least 6.5 million per sample. Total RNA was extracted from PBMCs with Trizol reagent, with at least 5 micrograms obtained per sample. For every donor, flow cytometry on a PBMC aliquot measured the percentage of naive CD45RAhigh/CD27high T cells. The library was produced with 5' RACE. TCRdb records Illumina HiSeq 2500 as the sequencer. A second PCR of about 6 to 11 cycles was run with a J-beta primer mix and a sample-barcoded 5' primer. A template-switch 5' adaptor carrying 12 random nucleotides introduced a unique molecular identifier onto each TCR beta cDNA molecule. Each sample yielded at least 3 million CDR3-containing paired-end reads. All of the RNA was converted into first-strand cDNA using the Mint cDNA synthesis kit, with a TRBC-specific oligonucleotide serving as the primer. After uracil-DNA glycosylase treatment, a first 18-cycle PCR used universal primers M1SS and BC2_uni_R on all cDNA. Regarding the original processing steps: For normalization, 1 million high-quality reads were randomly selected from each sample, with every read carrying a distinct molecular identifier. Instead of being binned into consensus sequences, reads with shared molecular identifiers were discarded. CDR3 identification, clonotype clustering and error correction used MiTCR with a Q25 quality threshold and the strictest error-elimination algorithm. A nonparametric unseen species model with Euler transformation was used to estimate lower-bound total TCR beta diversity. TCRdb redid the processing of the public reads, applying fastp at Q25 and MiXCR, and retained in-frame beta chains. Rows merge per CDR3 protein into single entries with the most common DNA and genes. In this record, the V and J calls reflect TCRdb's handling and not the investigators' own analysis. The sample profile shows 780,000 or so distinct CDR3 sequences; more than 55% of them were found once. The top ten hold around a quarter of the sample.

Broad study findings and their caveats: The percentage of naive T cells measured by flow cytometry correlated strongly with observed TCR beta diversity. Observed TCR beta diversity per million T cells fell roughly linearly with age, and a significant reduction was already apparent by age around 36. Since profiling was done on bulk unsorted PBMCs, naive and antigen-experienced compartments could not be conclusively compared. Total diversity estimates from one million sequenced T cells were considered lower bounds and underestimates. The CMV infection status of donors was not known, potentially confounding age-related changes in expanded clonotypes. Compared with the aged group, more naive CD4+ T cells, fewer expanded clones and increased TCR diversity were shown by the long-lived group, suggesting age selection.

Sequences MNHEY (CDR1) and SVGAGI (CDR2) are obtained from the germline V gene. From the cysteine up to the phenylalanine, the CDR3 has a length of 15 residues. The retained sequence is limited to the CDR3, 45 bases, with the frame set at the first base. The germline ends are 11 bases apart after V is trimmed by 0 bases and J by 4 bases. With respect to this clonotype: There is no known antigen for this receptor. No base qualities exist here, and no much larger clone lies one base off it.

The sequence derives from a man aged 35 to 55 in good health. Sequencing used blood. In this chain, TRBV6-5 is recombined with TRBJ2-3, with TRBD1 tentatively as D gene (6 bases match). DNA sequence: TGTGCCAGCAGTTACTCAACAGGGATGCCAGATACGCAGTATTTT. Its protein is CASSYSTGMPDTQYF.